This T cell receptor beta chain derives from a study of cytomegalovirus exposure and HLA in healthy donors. Study observations and caveats: Beyond CMV serostatus, there was no information to go on about immune exposure. Most TCR sequences were seen very rarely across donors, but some public TCRs occurred in many. What a later analysis showed was that several of the most significant clusters appeared linked to common viral pathogens.

The donors (healthy individuals) were bone marrow donors. Germline V gene lookup returns CDR1 SNHLY and CDR2 FYNNEI. CDR3 size: 16 residues. The V segment lost 6 bases and the J segment 3 bases; nucleotides outside the gene matches: 7. Turning to this clone: Its antigen is not identified. The final CDR3 position lacks the conserved phenylalanine or tryptophan, pointing to a likely read error.

In the PCR, 60 Vbeta and 13 Jbeta primers were used. Repertoires were generated with immunoSEQ multiplex PCR, while TCRdb's copy carries only in-frame clones and drops some. The repertoire includes around 130,000 clones, 75% to 85% of them detected once, and roughly 2% sits in the top ten. This sequence originates from a man aged 18 to 35 in good health and CMV-seronegative. V and J are TRBV2 and TRBJ2-3, with 12 nucleotides matching TRBD2. The sample was PBMCs. The CDR3, as DNA: TGTGCCAGCAGGAGGGGTCTAGCGGGGGGGACAGATACGCAGTATGTT. Residues: CASRRGLAGGTDTQYV.